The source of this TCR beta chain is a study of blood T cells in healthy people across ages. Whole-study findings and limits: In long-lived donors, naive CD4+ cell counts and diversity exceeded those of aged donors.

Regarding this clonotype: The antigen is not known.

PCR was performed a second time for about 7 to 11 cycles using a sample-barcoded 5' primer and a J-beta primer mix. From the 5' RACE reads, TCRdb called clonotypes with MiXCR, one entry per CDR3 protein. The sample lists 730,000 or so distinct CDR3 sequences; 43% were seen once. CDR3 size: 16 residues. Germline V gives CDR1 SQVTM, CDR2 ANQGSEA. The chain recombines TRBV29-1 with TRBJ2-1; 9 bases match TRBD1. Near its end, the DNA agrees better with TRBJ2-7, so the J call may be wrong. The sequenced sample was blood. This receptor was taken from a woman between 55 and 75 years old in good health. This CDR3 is CSSIKQGAHSYNEQYF. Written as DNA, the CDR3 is TGCAGTTCGATTAAACAGGGGGCCCACTCCTACAATGAGCAGTACTTC.